A single sample gave rise to the 20 T cell receptor beta chains below, sequenced in a study of blood T cells in healthy people across ages. A second PCR, run for about 6 to 12 cycles, used a sample-barcoded 5' primer plus a J-beta primer mix. TCRdb reprocessed the 5' RACE reads via MiXCR and lists one record per CDR3 protein. The sample holds over 1,200,000 distinct CDR3 sequences, approximately 59% seen once. Material: blood. These receptors all stem from a man aged 18 to 35 in good health.

The gene calls are TRBV10-3 and TRBJ1-2, with 7 bases fitting TRBD1. The V segment lost 8 bases and the J segment 1 base; nucleotides outside the gene matches: 10. CDR1 is ENHRY, CDR2 SYGVKD, per germline. The CDR3 loop spans 15 amino acids. CDR3 nucleotide sequence: TGTGCCATCGGGGGTTCCAGGGACAGTAACTATGGCTACACCTTC. As protein: CAIGGSRDSNYGYTF.

As to this clonotype: The missing conserved phenylalanine or tryptophan at the end of this CDR3 makes a read error likely. The V call is TRBV12-3 or TRBV12-4, the J call TRBJ1-6, with a possible D match to TRBD1 (6 bases). The V end was cut by 1 base, the J end by 8 bases, with 12 bases between. CDR3 length: 15 amino acids. CDR3 region: CASSLGTAFDSPLHL. CDR3 bases: TGTGCCAGCAGTTTAGGGACAGCTTTCGATTCACCCCTCCACCTT.

V is TRBV7-9 and J is TRBJ1-1; 7 positions agree with TRBD1. J was trimmed by 8 bases and V by 5 bases; bases with no gene match: 14. CDR1 SEHNR and CDR2 FQNEAQ come from the germline V gene (reference sequence). There are 15 residues in the CDR3. CDR3 loop: CASSPASDRATEAFF. The CDR3 bases are TGTGCCAGCAGCCCCGCATCAGACAGGGCGACCGAAGCTTTCTTT.

This clonotype was detected once. This chain uses TRBV7-2 with TRBJ2-1, with 8 bases matching TRBD2. Trimming took 1 base from V and 6 from J; bases not matched to a gene: 8. The CDR3 covers 16 residues. Germline V gene sequence: CDR1 SGHTA, CDR2 FQGNSA. CDR3 residues: CASSLGWSSGFNEQFF. The CDR3 DNA reads TGTGCCAGCAGCTTAGGGTGGTCTAGCGGGTTCAATGAGCAGTTCTTC.

The chain carries TRBV7-2 and TRBJ2-4; TRBD1 is a possible D gene (6 bases). V was cut by 6 bases and J by 13 bases, with 34 bases left in between. The CDR3 contains 18 residues. Germline V gives CDR1 SGHTA, CDR2 FQGNSA. This CDR3 reads CASSSLTLPGHWNYAQYF. CDR3 in DNA: TGTGCCAGCAGTTCACTTACCCTACCGGGACATTGGAACTACGCGCAGTACTTC. Looking up the rest from reference TRBV7-2 and TRBJ2-4 gives the full variable domain: GAGVSQSPSNKVTEKGKDVELRCDPISGHTALYWYRQSLGQGLEFLIYFQGNSAPDKSGLPSDRFSAERTGGSVSTLTIQRTQQEDSAVYLCASSSLTLPGHWNYAQYFGAGTRLSVL.

This clonotype was seen a handful of times. The chain has TRBV29-1 and TRBJ2-7; D call uncertain. Trimming left V 4 bases short and J 1 base short, with 11 bases between. CDR3 length: 13 amino acids. Germline CDR1 is SQVTM and CDR2 is ANQGSEA. The CDR3 sequence is CSVVSWQSYEQYF. The CDR3 DNA reads as TGCAGCGTTGTATCCTGGCAGTCCTACGAGCAGTACTTC.

This chain uses TRBV4-2 with TRBJ2-4, with TRBD2 identical over 11 bases. Germline lookup yields CDR1 LGHNA and CDR2 YNFKEQ. The junction had 8 bases not matched to a gene; V was cut back by 1 base and J by 0 bases. This CDR3 region has 19 residues. CDR3 DNA: TGTGCCAGCAGCCAAGCCAACGTAGCGGGAGGGCTAGCCAAAAACATTCAGTACTTC. Protein product: CASSQANVAGGLAKNIQYF.

This chain connects TRBV29-1 to TRBJ1-1; weak D call: TRBD1 (6 bases). The CDR3 totals 15 residues. Germline-derived CDR1 and CDR2 are SQVTM and ANQGSEA. The CDR3 here is CRALGGEVPNTEAFF. The CDR3 DNA follows: TGCAGAGCGCTAGGGGGGGAGGTACCGAACACTGAAGCTTTCTTT.

The DNA for the CDR3 is TGTGCCAGCTCACCACCGGCTTCCAGGGGTACGCAGTATTTT. It yields the protein CASSPPASRGTQYF. The gene calls are TRBV18 and TRBJ2-3; D perhaps matches TRBD1 (6 bases). Trimming pared 0 bases from V and 8 bases from J, leaving 12 bases between. CDR1 is KGHSH, CDR2 LQKENI, per germline. This CDR3 has 14 amino acids.

In regard to this clonotype: The junction and the germline gene differ at one end; a read error may be behind it. This chain uses TRBV7-2 with TRBJ1-2; D gene ambiguous. Germline V lookup: CDR1 SGHTA, CDR2 FQGNSA. This CDR3 is 8 amino acids long. The CDR3 region is CASSGDTF. The CDR3 region has the DNA TGTGCCAGCAGTGGCGACACCTTC.

CDR3 nucleotide sequence: TGCAGTGCTCTAGAAGGTCGGCGGGGTTCCAATGAGCAGTACTTC. Translation gives CSALEGRRGSNEQYF. The chain joins TRBV20-1 to TRBJ2-1; maybe TRBD2 (6 bases). The DNA end favors TRBJ2-7, so the J call may be wrong. Germline lookup yields CDR1 DFQATT and CDR2 SNEGSKA (reference sequence). The CDR3 consists of 15 residues.

Comments on this clonotype: The junction departs from the called germline gene at one end, perhaps through a read error. V gene TRBV6-5 combines with J gene TRBJ1-2; possibly TRBD1 for D (5 bases). The CDR3 loop spans 14 amino acids. The germline CDR1 and CDR2 sequences are MNHEY and SVGAGI. DNA for the CDR3: TGTACCAGCAGTGTTGAGGGCAGGGCTGGAGGCTACACCTTC. This translates into CTSSVEGRAGGYTF.

V is TRBV15 and J is TRBJ1-2; D might be TRBD1 (5 bases). This CDR3 is built from 17 residues. The ends were cut back, 0 bases at V and 4 bases at J, with 18 bases in the middle. Germline V gene lookup returns CDR1 LNHNV and CDR2 YYDKDF (reference sequence). CDR3 sequence: CATSRDPGEPPAYGYTF. In nucleotides, the CDR3 is TGTGCCACCAGCAGAGATCCGGGGGAGCCTCCTGCCTATGGCTACACCTTC.

V usage is TRBV5-1 and J usage is TRBJ2-4, with 10 bases fitting TRBD2. The better agreement between TRBJ2-5 and the DNA end casts doubt on the J call. Germline values: CDR1 SGHRS, CDR2 YFSETQ. The CDR3 has 15 residues. In nucleotides, the CDR3 is TGCGCCAGCAGCTTGGCGGGACTAGCGAGAGAGACCCAGTACTTC. Protein product: CASSLAGLARETQYF.

The table lists this clonotype with a few counts. The V call is TRBV25-1, the J call TRBJ2-1, with 11 bases aligning to TRBD2. The germline CDR1 and CDR2 sequences are MGHDK and SYGVNS. V gave up 3 bases and J gave up 4 bases; unmatched junction bases: 5. This CDR3 is 16 amino acids long. CDR3 region: CASSDLSGRGYNEQFF. The CDR3 DNA is TGTGCCAGCAGTGACCTTAGCGGGAGGGGGTACAATGAGCAGTTCTTC.

This clonotype was detected once. This chain joins TRBV6-1 and TRBJ1-5; 9 nucleotides align to TRBD1. The CDR3 contains 15 residues. The ends lost 1 base at V and 7 bases at J; junction bases unmatched: 5. The V gene's germline CDR1 is MNHNS and CDR2 SASEGT. The CDR3 here is CASSEGGTGLQPQHF. CDR3 nucleotide sequence: TGTGCCAGCAGTGAAGGAGGGACAGGGTTACAGCCCCAGCATTTT.

The V and J genes are TRBV10-3 and TRBJ2-2; either TRBD1 or TRBD2 may supply D (6 bases each). Germline CDR1 reads ENHRY; CDR2 reads SYGVKD. The CDR3 has 16 residues. The V end lost 3 bases, the J end lost 6 bases, and 17 bases lay between the germline ends. CDR3 nucleotide sequence: TGTGCCATCAGTGATGGGGGGCCACCGAGGTCCGGGGAGCTGTTTTTT. Protein product: CAISDGGPPRSGELFF.

J is TRBJ1-1 and V is TRBV14, with D unresolved. The CDR3 runs to 15 residues. Per the germline V gene, CDR1 is SGHDN and CDR2 is FVKESK. Between the trimmed V and J ends, which lost 0 bases and 7 bases, there was a span of 15 bases. CDR3 protein: CASSQDPQDLLEAFF. The CDR3 nucleotides read TGTGCCAGCAGCCAAGATCCCCAGGATCTCCTTGAAGCTTTCTTT.

This clonotype has just one count. The genes are TRBV11-3 and TRBJ1-2, with D hard to call. This CDR3 region has 15 residues. CDR1 is SGHNT, CDR2 YENEEA, per germline. V was trimmed by 1 base and J by 3 bases, leaving 12 bases between them. This chain's CDR3 is CASSLAPGVDYGYTF. DNA for the CDR3: TGTGCCAGCAGCTTAGCTCCCGGGGTAGACTATGGCTACACCTTC.

For this clonotype: Lacking the conserved final phenylalanine or tryptophan, this CDR3 likely reflects a read error. The chain has TRBV7-9 and TRBJ2-5; possible D gene TRBD1, 7 bases. The germline V gene encodes CDR1 SEHNR and CDR2 FQNEAQ (reference sequence). Trimming removed 1 base from V and 4 bases from J, with 16 bases in between. This CDR3 is built from 16 residues. The CDR3 loop is CASSLVAGGIGETQYS. The CDR3 region has the DNA TGTGCCAGCAGCTTAGTGGCAGGGGGGATTGGAGAGACCCAGTACTCC.